This T cell receptor (beta chain) was profiled in a study of blood T cell repertoires in COVID-19. This CDR3 spans 14 amino acids. CDR1 and CDR2 (germline): SQVTM, ANQGSEA. V dropped 3 bases and J dropped 4; count of bases not matched to a gene: 8. Clones were read by immunoSEQ multiplex PCR, and TCRdb kept only the in-frame ones, dropping some. The data contain over 200,000 clones, more than 70% of them singletons. The J gene is TRBJ1-2, the V gene TRBV29-1; 7 positions match TRBD1. The TCR comes from a woman between 40 and 50 years old who had recovered from COVID-19. The specimen sequenced was peripheral blood. CDR3 loop: CSVDLGGGGYGYTF. CDR3 in DNA: TGCAGCGTTGACTTAGGGGGCGGAGGCTATGGCTACACCTTC.